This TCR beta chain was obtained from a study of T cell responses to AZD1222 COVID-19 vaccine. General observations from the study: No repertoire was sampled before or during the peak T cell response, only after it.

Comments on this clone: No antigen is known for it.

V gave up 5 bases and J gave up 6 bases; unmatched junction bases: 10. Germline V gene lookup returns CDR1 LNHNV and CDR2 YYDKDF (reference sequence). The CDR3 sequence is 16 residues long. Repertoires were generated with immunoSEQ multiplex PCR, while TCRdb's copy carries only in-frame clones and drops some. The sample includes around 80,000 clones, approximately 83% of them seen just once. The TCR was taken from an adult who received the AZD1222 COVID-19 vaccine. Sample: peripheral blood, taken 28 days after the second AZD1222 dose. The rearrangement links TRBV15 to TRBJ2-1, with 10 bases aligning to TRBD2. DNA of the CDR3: TGTGCCACCAGCTCTCAAAAGCGGGGGGGTTTCAATGAGCAGTTCTTC. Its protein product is CATSSQKRGGFNEQFF.